This T cell receptor (beta chain) was found in a study of circulating and synovial CD4+ cells in juvenile arthritis. Whole-study results and caveats: Bulk blood CD4 samples held at least an order of magnitude more or fewer genomes than CPL. Circulating pathogenic-like lymphocytes shared a substantially higher fraction of CDR3 sequences with synovium than bulk blood. Bulk blood CD4 repertoires were more diverse than these.

The CDR3 consists of 13 residues. The germline V gene encodes CDR1 MDHEN and CDR2 SYDVKM. The V end was cut by 3 bases, the J end by 6 bases, with 11 bases between. This clone was detected only once. The antigen is undetermined. Profiled with immunoSEQ multiplex PCR; TCRdb holds only in-frame clones, not every one. The sample has under 40,000 clones, 90% to 95% seen once; the top ten hold roughly 0.69%. The V call is TRBV28, the J call TRBJ1-1, with D hard to call. What was sequenced was CD4+ T cells from blood. The TCR originated in a human donor with juvenile idiopathic arthritis. This chain's CDR3 is CASSFGLRAEAFF. The CDR3 nucleotides read TGTGCCAGCAGTTTCGGCCTACGGGCTGAAGCTTTCTTT.